This is a list of T cell receptor beta chains from one sample in a study of cytomegalovirus exposure and HLA in healthy donors. TCRdb keeps only in-frame clones here, not all; method: immunoSEQ multiplex PCR. The sample includes approximately 230,000 clones, 87% seen only once; the top ten take 12%. Sample: PBMCs. The receptors here all came from a man in his late teens or twenties in good health and CMV-seropositive. CDR3s include the opening cysteine and the closing phenylalanine or tryptophan. A D gene is named only where the DNA matches it firmly.

length	V	J	D	DNA	CDR3
12	TRBV30	TRBJ2-7	.	TGTGCCTGGAGTAGGGCAGCCTACGAGCAGTACTTC	CAWSRAAYEQYF
20	TRBV11-3	TRBJ2-5	TRBD1	TGTGCCAGCAGCTTAGGGGCCTTTAGGGGGACAGGCGGATCACAAGAGACCCAGTACTTC	CASSLGAFRGTGGSQETQYF
15	TRBV7-2	TRBJ1-5	.	TGTGCCAGCAGCTTCGTCGGGGGCGGAAATCAGCCCCAGCATTTT	CASSFVGGGNQPQHF
16	TRBV11-2	TRBJ2-7	.	TGTGCCAGCAGTTCCTGGGGGGGCGGGAGAAGCAACGAGCAGTACTTC	CASSSWGGGRSNEQYF
14	TRBV5-1	TRBJ2-7	.	TGCGCCAGCAGCTTTGGGCTGATCCCTACGAAGCAGTACTTC	CASSFGLIPTKQYF
14	TRBV7-2	TRBJ1-5	.	TGTGCCAGCAGCCGGGCCCCGTCTAATCAGCCCCAGCATTTT	CASSRAPSNQPQHF
15	TRBV7-9	TRBJ2-3	TRBD1	TGTGCCAGCAGCTTAAGGGCAGGGGGATTAGATACGCAGTATTTT	CASSLRAGGLDTQYF
14	TRBV2	TRBJ2-4	.	TGTGCCAGCAGTGAACTAGCAGTTTCTTTCATTCAGTACTTC	CASSELAVSFIQYF
13	TRBV19	TRBJ2-7	TRBD1	TGTGCCAGTAACCCGGGACAGGGCGCCGAGCAGTACTTC	CASNPGQGAEQYF
12	TRBV11-2	TRBJ2-7	.	TGTGCCAGCAGCTCGACTAGACACGAGCAGTACTTC	CASSSTRHEQYF